The T cell receptor beta chain described here comes from a study of response to subunit inactivated influenza vaccine. A single record per CDR3 protein comes from TCRdb applying MiXCR to the RT-PCR reads. The sample records around 790,000 distinct CDR3 sequences, 21% being singletons. V dropped 5 bases and J dropped 5 bases, with 7 bases sitting between them. The CDR3 runs to 12 residues. Germline assignment: CDR1 SEHNR and CDR2 FQNEAQ (reference sequence). The source is a man aged 50 to 60 who received an inactivated influenza vaccine. The sequencing used PBMCs from blood, collected roughly 5 days after vaccination. V gene TRBV7-9 combines with J gene TRBJ2-1; D uncertain. In DNA, the CDR3 is TGTGCCAGCAGCCCTAGTAACAATGAGCAGTTCTTC. It codes for CASSPSNNEQFF.